The present entry profiles one TCR beta chain with its context. The record originates from a study of blood T cell repertoires in COVID-19. Study-wide context: Before being deemed recovered, Cohort 3 donors had two negative PCRs, clearance, or symptom resolution. The analysed material was cDNA or gDNA that came from T cells, B-cell-depleted T cells, or PBMCs.

Participants reported their clinical history, and cohort assignment relied on those reports. The assay was immunoSEQ multiplex PCR, and TCRdb's table has in-frame clones only and misses some. The sample lists some 160,000 clones; around 80% were seen once. The sequencing sample was made of PBMCs or T cells enriched from blood (not recorded which). This receptor was obtained from a woman aged 70 to 79 in a cohort exposed to, infected with or recovered from COVID-19 (not recorded which).

CDR3 sequence reads: CASSLGTLGDTQYF. In DNA form, the CDR3 reads TGTGCCAGCAGCTTGGGGACTCTTGGAGATACGCAGTATTTT. The rearrangement uses TRBV5-5 and TRBJ2-3, with D maybe TRBD2 (5 bases). V was shortened by 0 bases and J by 5 bases, with 10 bases between the two germline ends. The germline gives CDR1 SGHKS, CDR2 YYEKEE (reference sequence). The CDR3 spans 14 residues.